The 5 T cell receptor beta chains in this list originate from one sample, sequenced in a study of CD8 T cells in ankylosing spondylitis. TCRdb re-called the 5' RACE reads through MiXCR, storing one row per CDR3 protein. The sample comprises a few hundred thousand distinct CDR3 sequences, about 10% of which are singletons, and 6% to 7.5% rests with the top ten. Sequencing input: blood, either unsorted or a sorted T cell fraction (not recorded which). These receptors were collected from a male donor with ankylosing spondylitis or in good health (not recorded which).

This clonotype was counted at least ten times. This rearrangement joins TRBV20-1 to TRBJ2-6, with D hard to call. The CDR3 consists of 13 residues. The V end lost 0 bases, the J end lost 4 bases, and 4 bases lay between the germline ends. Germline V gene sequence: CDR1 DFQATT, CDR2 SNEGSKA (reference sequence). The CDR3 sequence: CSARDTGANVLTF. CDR3 in DNA: TGCAGTGCTAGAGATACAGGGGCCAACGTCCTGACTTTC.

The chain uses TRBV29-1 and TRBJ1-2; D not certain. V was clipped by 4 bases and J by 10 bases, with 19 bases between them. The CDR3 spans 13 residues. CDR1 and CDR2 (germline): SQVTM, ANQGSEA. The CDR3 DNA is TGCAGCGTTGTGATTGCAGACATTGGTGACTACACCTTC. This encodes CSVVIADIGDYTF.

V is TRBV20-1 and J is TRBJ2-7; D possibly corresponds to TRBD1 (6 bases). The germline V and J ends were trimmed by 1 base and 0 bases, with 13 bases remaining between them. The CDR3 totals 15 residues. Germline V gene data show CDR1 as DFQATT and CDR2 as SNEGSKA (reference sequence). In DNA form, the CDR3 reads TGCAGTGCTAGAGGTCCAGGACAGAGCTCCTACGAGCAGTACTTC. Protein sequence: CSARGPGQSSYEQYF.

This clonotype is categorized as medium-sized. The V and J genes are TRBV10-2 and TRBJ1-3; D may be TRBD1 (5 bases). Germline values: CDR1 WSHSY, CDR2 SAAADI. CDR3 length equals 15 residues. V was pared by 8 bases and J by 5 bases, with 19 bases between. CDR3 DNA: TGCGCCAGCTCTATCCGGGACCCTCACCGAAACACCATATATTTT. Translating gives CASSIRDPHRNTIYF.

The chain links TRBV27 to TRBJ2-3, with 9 bases that match TRBD2. Unmatched junction bases numbered 10, after V lost 5 bases and J lost 4 bases. This CDR3 comprises 16 residues. Germline V gene data show CDR1 as MNHEY and CDR2 as SMNVEV (reference sequence). The CDR3 DNA reads as TGTGCCAGCAGTAAAAGAGCGGGGGGTACCTCAGATACGCAGTATTTT. It translates to CASSKRAGGTSDTQYF.